This T cell receptor (beta chain) was identified in a study of shared clonotypes between healthy human individuals. About the study: Researchers drew samples from two women and a few men aged 18 to 49. Researchers assigned three CD4 naive, three CD4 memory, two CD8 naive and one CD8 memory plate to each donor. Study conclusions and caveats: Relative to their counterparts shared across all four donors, non-shared clonotypes exhibited diminished generation probabilities. Rarefaction indicated that sorted-subset sequencing remained incomplete although depth was large.

The CDR3 has 14 residues. V shed 4 bases, J shed 2 bases, and the junction held 5 bases outside the gene matches. CDR1 LGHNA and CDR2 YNFKEQ come from the germline V gene. Details on this clone: Antigen: not known.

Naive CD8 cells, CD45RO-negative and positively selected for CCR7, excluded terminally differentiated effector memory CD45RA+ cells. Clones were sequenced by immunoSEQ multiplex PCR, and TCRdb holds only the in-frame ones, with some missing. Of 1.5 million to 2.5 million clones in the sample, over 85% are singletons; the top ten hold 1.2%. This sequence originates from a man aged 18 to 35 in good health. V and J are TRBV4-2 and TRBJ2-7, with TRBD1 matching over 7 bases. The specimen was naive CD8+ T cells sorted from blood. CDR3 nucleotides: TGTGCCAGCAGCCCCGGGGACAGCACCTACGAGCAGTACTTC. Protein sequence: CASSPGDSTYEQYF.